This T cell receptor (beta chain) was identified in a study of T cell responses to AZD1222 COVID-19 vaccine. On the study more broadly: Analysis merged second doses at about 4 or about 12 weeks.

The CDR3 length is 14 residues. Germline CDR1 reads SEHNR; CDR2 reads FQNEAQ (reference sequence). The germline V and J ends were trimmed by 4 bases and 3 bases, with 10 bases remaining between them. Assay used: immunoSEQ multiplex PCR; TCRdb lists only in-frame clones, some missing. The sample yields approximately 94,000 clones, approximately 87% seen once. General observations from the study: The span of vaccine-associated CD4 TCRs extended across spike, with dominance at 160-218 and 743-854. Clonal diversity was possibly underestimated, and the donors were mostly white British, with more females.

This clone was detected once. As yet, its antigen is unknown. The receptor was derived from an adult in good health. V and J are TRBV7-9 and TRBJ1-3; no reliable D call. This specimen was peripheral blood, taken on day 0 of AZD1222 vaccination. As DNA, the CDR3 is TGTGCCAGCAGCTCTCTGAGTCTTGGAAACACCATATATTTT. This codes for CASSSLSLGNTIYF. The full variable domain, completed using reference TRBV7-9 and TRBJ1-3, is DTGVSQNPRHKITKRGQNVTFRCDPISEHNRLYWYRQTLGQGPEFLTYFQNEAQLEKSRLLSDRFSAERPKGSFSTLEIQRTEQGDSAMYLCASSSLSLGNTIYFGEGSWLTVV.